This T cell receptor (beta chain) was profiled in a study of blood T cell repertoires in COVID-19. Overall study: Samples representing acute and convalescent COVID-19 were sourced from the United States, Italy and Spain.

Profiled with immunoSEQ multiplex PCR; TCRdb holds only in-frame clones, not every one. The sample has fewer than 200,000 clones, 81% seen once. The V and J ends lost 3 bases and 1 base respectively, with 9 bases between them. Germline loops: CDR1 MNHEY, CDR2 SVGEGT. This CDR3 is 14 amino acids long. The sample was peripheral blood. The chain employs TRBV6-2 or TRBV6-3 and TRBJ1-2, with D uncertain. The receptor was derived from a woman older than 75 with COVID-19, enrolled during active disease. The CDR3 reads CASSYVTGNYGYTF. The CDR3 region has the DNA TGTGCCAGCAGTTATGTCACCGGTAACTATGGCTACACCTTC.